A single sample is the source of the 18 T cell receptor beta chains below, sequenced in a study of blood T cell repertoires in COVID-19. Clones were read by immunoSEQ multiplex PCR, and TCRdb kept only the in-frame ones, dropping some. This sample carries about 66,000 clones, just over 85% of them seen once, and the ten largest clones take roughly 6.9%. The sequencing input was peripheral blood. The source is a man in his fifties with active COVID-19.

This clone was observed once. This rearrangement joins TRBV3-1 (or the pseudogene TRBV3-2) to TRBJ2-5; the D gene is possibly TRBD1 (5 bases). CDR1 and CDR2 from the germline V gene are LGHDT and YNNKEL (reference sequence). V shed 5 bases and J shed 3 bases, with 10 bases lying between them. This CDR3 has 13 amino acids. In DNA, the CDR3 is TGTGCCAGCAGCGGACAAGGAGAAGAGACCCAGTACTTC. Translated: CASSGQGEETQYF.

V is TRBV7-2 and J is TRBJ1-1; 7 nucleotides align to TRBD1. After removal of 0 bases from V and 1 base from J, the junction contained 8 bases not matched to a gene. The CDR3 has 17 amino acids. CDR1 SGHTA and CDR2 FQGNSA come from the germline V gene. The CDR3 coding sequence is TGTGCCAGCAGCTTAGCAGGACCAGGGGGGAGGAACACTGAAGCTTTCTTT. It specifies CASSLAGPGGRNTEAFF. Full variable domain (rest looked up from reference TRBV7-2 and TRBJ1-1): GAGVSQSPSNKVTEKGKDVELRCDPISGHTALYWYRQSLGQGLEFLIYFQGNSAPDKSGLPSDRFSAERTGGSVSTLTIQRTQQEDSAVYLCASSLAGPGGRNTEAFFGQGTRLTVV.

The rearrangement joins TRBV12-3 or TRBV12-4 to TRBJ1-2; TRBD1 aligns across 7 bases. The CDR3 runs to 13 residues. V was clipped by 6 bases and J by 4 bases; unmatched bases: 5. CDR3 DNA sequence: TGTGCCAGCAGCTGGACAGGCTTCTATGGCTACACCTTC. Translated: CASSWTGFYGYTF.

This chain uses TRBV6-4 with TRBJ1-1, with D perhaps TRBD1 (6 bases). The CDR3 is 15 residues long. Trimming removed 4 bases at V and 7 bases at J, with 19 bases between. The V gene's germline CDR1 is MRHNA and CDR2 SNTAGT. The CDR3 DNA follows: TGTGCCAGCAGTGCCACAGGGAGGGGATACTTTGAAGCTTTCTTT. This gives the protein CASSATGRGYFEAFF.

DNA of the CDR3: TGTGCCAGCAGCCCCTCAGGGGCAGCCCACTATGGCTACACCTTC. This translates into CASSPSGAAHYGYTF. This rearrangement joins TRBV3-1 (or the pseudogene TRBV3-2) to TRBJ1-2, with D perhaps matching TRBD1 (6 bases). CDR1 and CDR2 (germline): LGHDT, YNNKEL (reference sequence). Trimming stripped 4 bases from V and 3 bases from J, with 15 bases between. The CDR3 runs 15 residues.

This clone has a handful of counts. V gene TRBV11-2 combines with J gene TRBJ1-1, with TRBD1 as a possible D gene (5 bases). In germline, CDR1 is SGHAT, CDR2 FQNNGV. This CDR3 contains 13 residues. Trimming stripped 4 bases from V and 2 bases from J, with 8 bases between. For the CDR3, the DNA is TGTGCCAGCAGCTCCGGGGGAAACACTGAAGCTTTCTTT. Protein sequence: CASSSGGNTEAFF.

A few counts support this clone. The CDR3 sequence: CASSIQGGTEAFF. The CDR3 nucleotides read TGTGCCAGCAGTATACAGGGTGGAACCGAAGCTTTCTTT. The J gene is TRBJ1-1, the V gene TRBV2, with a possible D match to TRBD1 (6 bases). Germline-derived CDR1 and CDR2 are SNHLY and FYNNEI. The V end lost 5 bases, the J end lost 8 bases, and 15 bases lay between the germline ends. The CDR3 is made up of 13 amino acids.

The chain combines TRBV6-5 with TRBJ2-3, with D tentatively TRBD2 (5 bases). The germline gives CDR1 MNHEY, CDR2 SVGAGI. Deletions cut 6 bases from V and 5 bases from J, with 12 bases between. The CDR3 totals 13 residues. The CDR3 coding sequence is TGTGCCAGCAGCCCCCCGGCGGGAGATACGCAGTATTTT. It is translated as CASSPPAGDTQYF.

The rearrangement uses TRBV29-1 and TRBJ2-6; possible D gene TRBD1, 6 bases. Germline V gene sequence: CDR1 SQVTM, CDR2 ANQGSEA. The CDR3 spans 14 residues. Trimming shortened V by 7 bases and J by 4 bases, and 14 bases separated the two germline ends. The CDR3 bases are TGCAGCGCTGTAACAGGGTTCGGGGCCAACGTCCTGACTTTC. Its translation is CSAVTGFGANVLTF.

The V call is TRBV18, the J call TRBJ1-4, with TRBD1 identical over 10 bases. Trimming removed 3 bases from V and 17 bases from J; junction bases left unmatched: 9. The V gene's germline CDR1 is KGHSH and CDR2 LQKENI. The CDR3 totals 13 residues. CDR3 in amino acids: CASSPGTGDEFFF. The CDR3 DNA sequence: TGTGCCAGCTCACCCGGGACAGGGGATGAATTTTTTTTT.

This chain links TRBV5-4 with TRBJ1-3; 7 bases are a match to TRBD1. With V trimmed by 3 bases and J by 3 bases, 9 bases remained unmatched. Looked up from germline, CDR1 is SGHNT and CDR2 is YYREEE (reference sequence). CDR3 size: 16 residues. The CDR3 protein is CASSSPARDSGNTIYF. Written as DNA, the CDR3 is TGTGCCAGCAGCTCTCCGGCCCGGGACAGTGGAAACACCATATATTTT.

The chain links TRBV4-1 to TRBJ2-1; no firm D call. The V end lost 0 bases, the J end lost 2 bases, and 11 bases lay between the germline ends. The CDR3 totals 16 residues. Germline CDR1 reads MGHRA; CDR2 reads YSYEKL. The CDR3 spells CASSQDVTLTYNEQFF. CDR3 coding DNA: TGCGCCAGCAGCCAAGACGTGACACTGACCTACAATGAGCAGTTCTTC.

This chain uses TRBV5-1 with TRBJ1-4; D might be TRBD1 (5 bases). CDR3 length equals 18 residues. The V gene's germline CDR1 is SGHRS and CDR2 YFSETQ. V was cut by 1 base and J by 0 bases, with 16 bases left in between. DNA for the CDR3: TGCGCCAGCAGCTTGTGGGGCAGCCAACTTGCAACTAATGAAAAACTGTTTTTT. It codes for CASSLWGSQLATNEKLFF.

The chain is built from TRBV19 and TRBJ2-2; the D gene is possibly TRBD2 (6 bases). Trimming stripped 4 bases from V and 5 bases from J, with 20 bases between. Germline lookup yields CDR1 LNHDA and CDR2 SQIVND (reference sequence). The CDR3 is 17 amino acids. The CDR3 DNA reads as TGTGCCAGTAGTAGCGACGAGGGAGGAGTGGCTACCGGGGAGCTGTTTTTT. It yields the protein CASSSDEGGVATGELFF.

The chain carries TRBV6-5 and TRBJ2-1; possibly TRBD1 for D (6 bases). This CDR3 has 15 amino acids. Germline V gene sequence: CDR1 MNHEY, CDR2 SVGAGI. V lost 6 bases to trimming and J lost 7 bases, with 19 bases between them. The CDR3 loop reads CASRPGAGSRNEQFF. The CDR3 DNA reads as TGTGCCAGCAGGCCAGGGGCGGGCTCTCGGAATGAGCAGTTCTTC.

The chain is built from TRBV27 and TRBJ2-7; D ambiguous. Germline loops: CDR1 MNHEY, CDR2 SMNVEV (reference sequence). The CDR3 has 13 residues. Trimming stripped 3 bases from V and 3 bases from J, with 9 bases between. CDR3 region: CASSFRAGYEQYV. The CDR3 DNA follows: TGTGCCAGCAGTTTCCGTGCAGGCTACGAGCAGTACGTC.

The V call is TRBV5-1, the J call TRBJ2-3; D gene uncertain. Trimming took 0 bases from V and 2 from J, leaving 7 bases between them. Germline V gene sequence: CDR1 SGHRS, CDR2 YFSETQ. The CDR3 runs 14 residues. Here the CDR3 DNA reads TGCGCCAGCAGCTTGGCGGTCGCCACAGATACGCAGTATTTT. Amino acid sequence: CASSLAVATDTQYF. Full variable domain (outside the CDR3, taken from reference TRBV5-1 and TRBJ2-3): KAGVTQTPRYLIKTRGQQVTLSCSPISGHRSVSWYQQTPGQGLQFLFEYFSETQRNKGNFPGRFSGRQFSNSRSEMNVSTLELGDSALYLCASSLAVATDTQYFGPGTRLTVL.

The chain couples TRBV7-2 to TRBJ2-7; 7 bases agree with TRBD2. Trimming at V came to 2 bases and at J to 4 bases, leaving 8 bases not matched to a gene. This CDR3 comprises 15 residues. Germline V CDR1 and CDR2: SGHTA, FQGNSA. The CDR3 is CASSLYGTTLYEQYV. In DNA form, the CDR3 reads TGTGCCAGCAGCTTATACGGGACTACCTTATACGAGCAGTACGTC.